This T cell receptor beta chain was found in a study of cytomegalovirus exposure and HLA in healthy donors. Study-wide results and limits: Accurate predictions that matched the HLA-A and HLA-B alleles of most subjects were reportedly made from TCR beta sequences. The authors assumed roughly uniform sequencing depth across donors for presence/absence analyses. Later analysis revealed greater clonal expansion in HLA-associated TCR beta chains than in equally common others.

The germline gives CDR1 MNHEY, CDR2 SMNVEV (reference sequence). The CDR3 totals 13 residues. V was trimmed by 2 bases and J by 8 bases, leaving 10 bases between them. The PCR made use of 60 Vbeta and 13 Jbeta primers. TCRdb keeps only in-frame clones here, not all; method: immunoSEQ multiplex PCR. The sample contains tens of thousands of clones, about 84% of which appear only once. Details on this clone: Its antigen remains unknown.

The clonotype originates from a man aged 18 to 35 in good health and CMV-seropositive. Material for sequencing was PBMCs. The chain recombines TRBV27 with TRBJ2-1; D is perhaps TRBD2 (5 bases). The CDR3 protein is CASSLGRRDEQFF. CDR3 bases: TGTGCCAGCAGTTTAGGGCGGCGGGATGAGCAGTTCTTC.